One and the same sample provided the 22 T cell receptor beta chains below, sequenced in a study of beta chain features in type 1 diabetes. These receptors' targets are unknown. Whole-study results and caveats: TCRB CDR3s from Type 1 diabetes patients were moderately but significantly shorter in all four CD4+ subsets.

What was sequenced were expressed TCRB transcripts, since all of the isolated RNA had been reverse transcribed. Assay used: immunoSEQ multiplex PCR; TCRdb lists only in-frame clones, some missing. The table includes some 660,000 clones, roughly an eighth detected once. Sequencing was performed on naive CD4+ T cells from blood. The origin of the receptors is a man younger than 35 with type 1 diabetes.

This chain connects TRBV5-1 to TRBJ2-3; 9 nucleotides line up with TRBD1. Looked up from germline, CDR1 is SGHRS and CDR2 is YFSETQ. Trimming removed 4 bases from V and 6 bases from J; junction bases left unmatched: 6. CDR3 length: 14 residues. CDR3 coding DNA: TGCGCCAGCAGCCTCACAGGGGGCGGGGATACGCAGTATTTT. It is translated as CASSLTGGGDTQYF.

This sequence joins TRBV14 and TRBJ1-6; 11 bases map to TRBD1. The germline CDR1 and CDR2 sequences are SGHDN and FVKESK. The CDR3 length is 15 residues. Trimming cost V 5 bases and J 7 bases; bases outside gene matches: 4. The CDR3 reads CASSWRDRGNSPLHF. CDR3 nucleotides: TGTGCCAGCAGCTGGCGGGACAGGGGGAATTCACCCCTCCACTTT. The complete variable domain, with remaining parts taken from reference TRBV14 and TRBJ1-6, reads EAGVTQFPSHSVIEKGQTVTLRCDPISGHDNLYWYRRVMGKEIKFLLHFVKESKQDESGMPNNRFLAERTGGTYSTLKVQPAELEDSGVYFCASSWRDRGNSPLHFGNGTRLTVT.

A few counts support this clone. The chain couples TRBV6-5 to TRBJ2-1; tentative D call: TRBD1 (5 bases). CDR1 is MNHEY, CDR2 SVGAGI, per germline. V lost 4 bases, J lost 5 bases, and 9 bases lay in between. The length of the CDR3 is 13 residues. The CDR3 nucleotides read TGTGCCAGCAGTTCCGACAGAGACAATGAGCAGTTCTTC. Translated: CASSSDRDNEQFF.

This clone occurred a few times. V and J are TRBV28 and TRBJ2-1; a weak D match, TRBD1 (5 bases). The V gene's germline CDR1 is MDHEN and CDR2 SYDVKM. V was trimmed by 3 bases and J by 8 bases, leaving 5 bases between them. The CDR3 sequence is 11 residues long. CDR3: CASSFRDEQFF. CDR3 bases: TGTGCCAGCAGTTTCAGGGATGAGCAGTTCTTC.

This chain joins TRBV15 and TRBJ1-1; possible D gene TRBD1, 6 bases. The V gene's germline CDR1 is LNHNV and CDR2 YYDKDF (reference sequence). The CDR3 has 15 amino acids. V was pared by 1 base and J by 7 bases, with 16 bases between. CDR3 residues: CATSRAVPGGGEAFF. In DNA form, the CDR3 reads TGTGCCACCAGCAGAGCCGTTCCGGGGGGCGGTGAAGCTTTCTTT.

The J gene is TRBJ1-1, the V gene TRBV7-9, with a tentative D call TRBD1 (6 bases). The CDR3 runs to 15 residues. The V end lost 4 bases, the J end lost 2 bases, and 14 bases lay between the germline ends. The germline V gene encodes CDR1 SEHNR and CDR2 FQNEAQ (reference sequence). The CDR3 here is CASSSRAGANTEAFF. CDR3 DNA sequence: TGTGCCAGCAGCTCAAGAGCGGGGGCCAACACTGAAGCTTTCTTT.

This clone was counted between two and nine times. The chain uses TRBV30 and TRBJ1-2, with 7 bases aligning to TRBD1. Germline lookup yields CDR1 GTSNPN and CDR2 SVGIG (reference sequence). With 5 bases clipped from V and 3 bases from J, the junction kept 3 bases outside the gene matches. The CDR3 consists of 12 residues. CDR3: CAWGQGDYGYTF. The CDR3 DNA is TGTGCCTGGGGGCAGGGGGACTATGGCTACACCTTC.

In the case of this clone: At the DNA level, this CDR3 is encoded by other sequences in the same sample as well. J is TRBJ2-6 and V is TRBV25-1; no clear D. The V gene's germline CDR1 is MGHDK and CDR2 SYGVNS. There are 13 residues in the CDR3. V shed 6 bases and J shed 0 bases, with 3 bases lying between them. The CDR3 loop reads CASRSSGANVLTF. CDR3 bases: TGTGCCAGCAGAAGCTCTGGGGCCAACGTCCTGACTTTC.

The V gene is TRBV4-1, the J gene TRBJ2-2; D remains unclear. The CDR3 runs 13 residues. Germline assignment: CDR1 MGHRA and CDR2 YSYEKL. V shed 6 bases and J shed 6 bases, with 11 bases lying between them. The CDR3 nucleotides read TGCGCCAGCAGTACTGTAGGCCCCGGGGAGCTGTTTTTT. Amino acids: CASSTVGPGELFF.

V and J are TRBV18 and TRBJ2-3, with 11 bases identical to TRBD2. V shed 1 base and J 3 bases; nucleotides not matched to a gene: 6. There are 17 residues in the CDR3. Germline assignment: CDR1 KGHSH and CDR2 LQKENI. This chain's CDR3 is CASSPLPGLADTDTQYF. The CDR3 DNA is TGTGCCAGCTCACCACTTCCGGGACTAGCGGATACAGATACGCAGTATTTT.

This clone has a handful of counts. This sequence joins TRBV4-2 and TRBJ2-1; 7 nucleotides line up with TRBD2. Germline V gives CDR1 LGHNA, CDR2 YNFKEQ. Trimming cost V 0 bases and J 14 bases; bases outside gene matches: 10. The CDR3 sequence is 14 residues long. The CDR3 DNA follows: TGTGCCAGCAGCCAAGATCTGGCTAGCGGTTGGGAGTTCTTC. As protein: CASSQDLASGWEFF.

The J gene is TRBJ2-1, the V gene TRBV9; 14 positions agree with TRBD2. The CDR3 covers 15 residues. Per the germline V gene, CDR1 is SGDLS and CDR2 is YYNGEE. V lost 3 bases and J lost 5; bases outside the gene matches: 1. The CDR3, as DNA: TGTGCCAGCAGCGCGGGACTAGCGGGAGACAATGAGCAGTTCTTC. Amino acid sequence: CASSAGLAGDNEQFF.

This clone has only a few counts. The chain has TRBV7-2 and TRBJ1-1; TRBD1 matches 9 bases. The V gene end was trimmed by 5 bases and the J gene end by 1 base; junction bases not matched to a gene: 5. Germline loops: CDR1 SGHTA, CDR2 FQGNSA. The CDR3 totals 15 residues. CDR3 sequence: CASSARDRANTEAFF. The CDR3 bases are TGTGCCAGCAGCGCCCGGGACAGGGCGAACACTGAAGCTTTCTTT.

V and J are TRBV30 and TRBJ2-1, with TRBD2 matching 8 bases. This CDR3 has 11 amino acids. V shed 4 bases, J shed 9 bases, and the junction held 2 bases outside the gene matches. Germline V CDR1 and CDR2: GTSNPN, SVGIG (reference sequence). The CDR3 DNA sequence: TGTGCCTGGACTAGCGGGTTTGAGCAGTTCTTC. It encodes CAWTSGFEQFF.

This clone has just a few counts. The chain recombines TRBV30 with TRBJ1-2; D may be TRBD1 (5 bases). Germline-derived CDR1 and CDR2 are GTSNPN and SVGIG (reference sequence). Trimming took off 1 base at V and 4 bases at J, with 13 bases between the two ends. The CDR3 is made up of 14 amino acids. CDR3: CAWSGNQGGYGYTF. The CDR3 coding sequence is TGTGCCTGGAGTGGAAACCAGGGAGGCTATGGCTACACCTTC.

This chain connects TRBV18 to TRBJ1-1; D unclear. This CDR3 has 12 amino acids. The V gene's germline CDR1 is KGHSH and CDR2 LQKENI. V was pared by 3 bases and J by 1 base, with 3 bases between. The CDR3 DNA reads as TGTGCCAGCTCACCGCAGAACACTGAAGCTTTCTTT. Its translation: CASSPQNTEAFF.

The rearrangement uses TRBV7-2 and TRBJ2-1; 11 nucleotides line up with TRBD2. This CDR3 has 16 amino acids. Trimming took 6 bases from V and 4 from J; bases not matched to a gene: 8. From germline, CDR1 is SGHTA and CDR2 FQGNSA. The CDR3 loop reads CASRNQGTSGYNEQFF. The CDR3 region has the DNA TGTGCCAGCAGGAACCAGGGGACTAGCGGTTACAATGAGCAGTTCTTC.

This chain uses TRBV7-9 with TRBJ2-7, with 8 positions matching TRBD1. CDR3 size: 14 residues. The germline CDR1 and CDR2 sequences are SEHNR and FQNEAQ (reference sequence). V lost 1 base, J lost 5 bases, and 4 bases stayed unmatched. The CDR3 bases are TGTGCCAGCAGCTTAGGACAGGGGAGGCACGAGCAGTACTTC. Its protein product is CASSLGQGRHEQYF.

This clone was counted a few times. V is TRBV7-2 and J is TRBJ2-2, with D perhaps matching TRBD1 (6 bases). The CDR3 loop spans 16 amino acids. Germline CDR1 and CDR2: SGHTA and FQGNSA. Trimming removed 4 bases at V and 2 bases at J, with 14 bases between. CDR3 nucleotides: TGTGCCAGCAGCTCCATTAGGACAGCTAACACCGGGGAGCTGTTTTTT. Protein product: CASSSIRTANTGELFF.

This chain links TRBV18 with TRBJ1-4; D is unresolved. Trimming stripped 5 bases from V and 7 bases from J, with 11 bases between. CDR3 length equals 13 residues. Germline V gene data show CDR1 as KGHSH and CDR2 as LQKENI. Here the CDR3 DNA reads TGTGCCAGCTCATTATCCGAAGGTGAAAAACTGTTTTTT. It translates to CASSLSEGEKLFF.

V usage is TRBV6-5 and J usage is TRBJ1-1; the match to TRBD1 covers 7 bases. The CDR3 sequence is 14 residues long. Trimming took 2 bases from V and 1 from J; bases not matched to a gene: 1. Per germline, CDR1 MNHEY and CDR2 SVGAGI. The CDR3 sequence is CASSYNRGNTEAFF. DNA for the CDR3: TGTGCCAGCAGTTACAACAGGGGGAACACTGAAGCTTTCTTT.

The chain uses TRBV2 and TRBJ2-5; unclear D gene. The CDR3 covers 12 residues. Germline assignment: CDR1 SNHLY and CDR2 FYNNEI. The V and J ends lost 0 bases and 5 bases respectively, with 4 bases between them. DNA for the CDR3: TGTGCCAGCAGTGAAGCCGATGAGACCCAGTACTTC. It translates to CASSEADETQYF.